The 32 T cell receptor beta chains in this list originate from one sample, sequenced in a study of shared clonotypes between healthy human individuals. Assay used: immunoSEQ multiplex PCR; TCRdb lists only in-frame clones, some missing. The repertoire includes over a million clones, about 75% of them detected once, and around 1.5% sits in the top ten. Sequencing input: memory CD4+ T cells sorted from blood. Stated subset: CD45RA-negative fraction. These receptors were obtained from a man aged 18 to 30 in good health.

This chain joins TRBV7-9 and TRBJ2-5; TRBD2 agrees at 9 bases. The CDR3 extends over 16 amino acids. Germline V CDR1 and CDR2: SEHNR, FQNEAQ (reference sequence). V lost 0 bases, J lost 1 base, and 3 bases stayed unmatched. The CDR3 sequence is CASSLAAGGTQETQYF. CDR3 bases: TGTGCCAGCAGCTTAGCAGCGGGAGGAACCCAAGAGACCCAGTACTTC. Using reference TRBV7-9 and TRBJ2-5 for the parts outside the CDR3, the full variable domain is DTGVSQNPRHKITKRGQNVTFRCDPISEHNRLYWYRQTLGQGPEFLTYFQNEAQLEKSRLLSDRFSAERPKGSFSTLEIQRTEQGDSAMYLCASSLAAGGTQETQYFGPGTRLLVL.

The chain combines TRBV5-8 with TRBJ2-1, with TRBD1 identical over 10 bases. V shed 3 bases, J shed 3 bases, and the junction held 9 bases outside the gene matches. In germline, CDR1 is SGHTS, CDR2 YDEGEE. The CDR3 contains 17 residues. DNA for the CDR3: TGTGCCAGCAGCTCTCCCGGGGGACAGGGGTACTACAATGAGCAGTTCTTC. Its translation: CASSSPGGQGYYNEQFF.

V usage is TRBV5-4 and J usage is TRBJ2-1; TRBD1 matches at 7 bases. The CDR3 covers 15 residues. V was clipped by 0 bases and J by 5 bases; unmatched bases: 5. The germline gives CDR1 SGHNT, CDR2 YYREEE (reference sequence). CDR3 residues: CASSLEGTVNNEQFF. CDR3 sequence (DNA): TGTGCCAGCAGCTTGGAGGGGACAGTAAACAATGAGCAGTTCTTC.

This clone appeared a single time. The genes are TRBV5-1 and TRBJ2-3; D perhaps matches TRBD1 (5 bases). Germline V gene lookup returns CDR1 SGHRS and CDR2 YFSETQ. Trimming took off 0 bases at V and 0 bases at J, with 11 bases between the two ends. CDR3 length: 16 amino acids. For the CDR3, the DNA is TGCGCCAGCAGCTTGGCCCGACAGACTAGCACAGATACGCAGTATTTT. It codes for CASSLARQTSTDTQYF.

The gene calls are TRBV6-6 and TRBJ2-1, with TRBD2 matching 13 bases. The V gene end was trimmed by 5 bases and the J gene end by 9 bases; junction bases not matched to a gene: 10. From germline, CDR1 is MNHNY and CDR2 SVGAGI (reference sequence). This CDR3 is built from 16 residues. The DNA for the CDR3 is TGTGCCAGCAGTCGATGGACTAGCGGGAGACAAGGTGAGCAGTTCTTC. Amino acids: CASSRWTSGRQGEQFF.

This chain uses TRBV5-4 with TRBJ2-2; D call uncertain. CDR1 and CDR2 (germline): SGHNT, YYREEE (reference sequence). Deletions cut 0 bases from V and 2 bases from J, with 5 bases between. CDR3 length: 14 residues. CDR3 protein: CASSLDFNTGELFF. The CDR3 DNA reads TGTGCCAGCAGCTTGGACTTCAACACCGGGGAGCTGTTTTTT.

This CDR3 reads CAWSGIQAKETQYF. As DNA, the CDR3 is TGTGCCTGGAGTGGGATTCAGGCGAAAGAGACCCAGTACTTC. The genes are TRBV30 and TRBJ2-5; D gene uncertain. This CDR3 is built from 14 residues. Germline lookup yields CDR1 GTSNPN and CDR2 SVGIG (reference sequence). Trimming pared 1 base from V and 3 bases from J, leaving 12 bases between.

This rearrangement joins TRBV18 to TRBJ2-2; 7 bases line up with TRBD1. The V segment lost 3 bases and the J segment 1 base; nucleotides outside the gene matches: 5. The CDR3 sequence is 16 residues long. CDR1 is KGHSH, CDR2 LQKENI, per germline. The CDR3 nucleotides are TGTGCCAGCTCACCTGTGAACAGGGGGAACACCGGGGAGCTGTTTTTT. Translating gives CASSPVNRGNTGELFF.

DNA of the CDR3: TGTGCCAGCAGTAGGACAGGGGACCCGACAGATACGCAGTATTTT. Translated: CASSRTGDPTDTQYF. The gene calls are TRBV6-1 and TRBJ2-3, with 9 bases fitting TRBD1. The V gene's germline CDR1 is MNHNS and CDR2 SASEGT. With V trimmed by 5 bases and J by 3 bases, 6 bases remained unmatched. The CDR3 is 15 amino acids.

A remark on this clone: Different DNA sequences within this sample yield the same CDR3. The genes are TRBV5-1 and TRBJ2-2; TRBD2 agrees at 15 bases. Germline CDR1 SGHRS, CDR2 YFSETQ. The CDR3 covers 16 residues. Trimming removed 4 bases from V and 5 bases from J; junction bases left unmatched: 3. The CDR3: CASSPGLAGGTGELFF. The CDR3 DNA follows: TGCGCCAGCAGCCCGGGACTAGCGGGAGGAACCGGGGAGCTGTTTTTT.

The chain links TRBV7-2 to TRBJ2-3, with TRBD2 matching 11 bases. The germline gives CDR1 SGHTA, CDR2 FQGNSA. V lost 4 bases and J lost 6; bases outside the gene matches: 6. The CDR3 consists of 15 residues. The CDR3 bases are TGTGCCAGCAGCTCCGGGACTAGCGGTTTTGATACGCAGTATTTT. Encoded protein: CASSSGTSGFDTQYF.

The V call is TRBV19, the J call TRBJ2-3; 8 bases line up with TRBD2. After removal of 5 bases from V and 5 bases from J, the junction contained 15 bases not matched to a gene. Looked up from germline, CDR1 is LNHDA and CDR2 is SQIVND (reference sequence). This CDR3 is built from 17 residues. This CDR3 reads CASSSPLGAGALDTQYF. CDR3 in DNA: TGTGCCAGTAGTTCTCCTCTGGGAGCGGGAGCTCTAGATACGCAGTATTTT.

This clone showed up just a few times. The chain has TRBV5-6 and TRBJ1-1; D uncertain. Trimming left V 5 bases short and J 7 bases short, with 15 bases between. CDR3 length: 13 residues. The germline gives CDR1 SGHDT, CDR2 YYEEEE. Here the CDR3 reads CASSSQGKSEAFF. CDR3 bases: TGTGCCAGCAGTTCCCAAGGAAAGAGTGAAGCTTTCTTT.

The chain recombines TRBV11-2 with TRBJ2-5; D is perhaps TRBD2 (5 bases). CDR1 SGHAT and CDR2 FQNNGV come from the germline V gene. The CDR3 spans 14 residues. V lost 5 bases and J lost 5, with 15 bases in between. This CDR3 reads CASSLGSSYETQYF. DNA of the CDR3: TGTGCCAGCAGCCTAGGGTCTAGCTACGAGACCCAGTACTTC. Supplemented by reference TRBV11-2 and TRBJ2-5, the full variable domain reads EAGVAQSPRYKIIEKRQSVAFWCNPISGHATLYWYQQILGQGPKLLIQFQNNGVVDDSQLPKDRFSAERLKGVDSTLKIQPAKLEDSAVYLCASSLGSSYETQYFGPGTRLLVL.

This CDR3 reads CASSETGPNQPQHF. Written as DNA, the CDR3 is TGTGCCAGCAGTGAGACAGGGCCTAATCAGCCCCAGCATTTT. This chain uses TRBV25-1 with TRBJ1-5, with 7 bases matching TRBD1. The CDR3 has 14 amino acids. Germline-derived CDR1 and CDR2 are MGHDK and SYGVNS. Trimming removed 3 bases from V and 4 bases from J; junction bases left unmatched: 3. The full variable domain, rest sourced from reference TRBV25-1 and TRBJ1-5, is EADIYQTPRYLVIGTGKKITLECSQTMGHDKMYWYQQDPGMELHLIHYSYGVNSTEKGDLSSESTVSRIRTEHFPLTLESARPSHTSQYLCASSETGPNQPQHFGDGTRLSIL.

V gene TRBV11-2 combines with J gene TRBJ2-5; TRBD2 agrees at 12 bases. The ends lost 5 bases at V and 3 bases at J; junction bases unmatched: 10. In germline, CDR1 is SGHAT, CDR2 FQNNGV. This CDR3 has 17 amino acids. The chain's CDR3 is CASSPGAWTSGKETQYF. CDR3 nucleotide sequence: TGTGCCAGCAGCCCAGGGGCTTGGACTAGCGGGAAAGAGACCCAGTACTTC.

The chain joins TRBV6-1 to TRBJ2-4; D is possibly TRBD1 or TRBD2 (6 bases each). The V and J ends lost 6 bases and 3 bases respectively, with 15 bases between them. CDR3 size: 15 residues. Germline V gene sequence: CDR1 MNHNS, CDR2 SASEGT. The CDR3 coding sequence is TGTGCCAGCAGCCAAGGGGGGCTCCACAAAAACATTCAGTACTTC. Residues: CASSQGGLHKNIQYF.

The genes are TRBV7-9 and TRBJ1-5; 7 bases are shared with TRBD1. V shed 3 bases and J 6 bases; nucleotides not matched to a gene: 2. CDR3 length equals 13 residues. CDR1 and CDR2 (germline): SEHNR, FQNEAQ (reference sequence). CDR3 DNA sequence: TGTGCCAGCAGCTTGGGACAGATTCAGCCCCAGCATTTT. Residues: CASSLGQIQPQHF.

For this clone: This likely reflects a read error, since a far larger clone is one base away. J is TRBJ1-1 and V is TRBV29-1; D is unresolved. The CDR3 has 13 residues. Germline V CDR1 and CDR2: SQVTM, ANQGSEA. The germline V and J ends were trimmed by 8 bases and 0 bases, with 13 bases remaining between them. CDR3 sequence: CSIVIQLNTEAFF. The CDR3, as DNA: TGCAGCATAGTGATCCAGCTGAACACTGAAGCTTTCTTT.

A word on this clone: Other nucleotide sequences from this sample produce the same CDR3. This chain joins TRBV10-1 and TRBJ1-1, with D unresolved. Trimming took off 0 bases at V and 1 base at J, with 6 bases between the two ends. There are 14 residues in the CDR3. The V gene's germline CDR1 is WNHNN and CDR2 SYGVQD (reference sequence). DNA of the CDR3: TGCGCCAGCAGTGAGTCGCGACAGAACACTGAAGCTTTCTTT. Translating gives CASSESRQNTEAFF.

Concerning this clone itself: A much more abundant neighbour one base away suggests this may be a read error. The CDR3 region is CASSDGSSPKAFF. The CDR3, as DNA: TGTGCCAGCAGTGACGGCTCCAGCCCTAAAGCTTTCTTT. The chain couples TRBV2 to TRBJ1-1, with no clear D. The germline V gene encodes CDR1 SNHLY and CDR2 FYNNEI. The CDR3 sequence is 13 residues long. Deletions cut 3 bases from V and 9 bases from J, with 14 bases between. Supplemented by reference TRBV2 and TRBJ1-1, the full variable domain reads EPEVTQTPSHQVTQMGQEVILRCVPISNHLYFYWYRQILGQKVEFLVSFYNNEISEKSEIFDDQFSVERPDGSNFTLKIRSTKLEDSAMYFCASSDGSSPKAFFGQGTRLTVV.

The chain has TRBV6-5 and TRBJ1-5; D is undetermined. CDR3 length: 16 amino acids. Trimming took off 4 bases at V and 3 bases at J, with 16 bases between the two ends. CDR1 and CDR2 from the germline V gene are MNHEY and SVGAGI. The CDR3 loop reads CASSFSMGGPNQPQHF. CDR3 DNA sequence: TGTGCCAGCAGTTTTAGCATGGGAGGGCCCAATCAGCCCCAGCATTTT.

The V gene is TRBV5-1, the J gene TRBJ2-7; D is undetermined. The CDR3 runs to 14 residues. Germline assignment: CDR1 SGHRS and CDR2 YFSETQ. The V and J ends lost 0 bases and 3 bases respectively, with 10 bases between them. The CDR3 region has the DNA TGCGCCAGCAGCTTGGAGCCGGGCGGCTACGAGCAGTACTTC. Encoded protein: CASSLEPGGYEQYF.

On this clone itself: The same CDR3 arises from other DNA sequences in this sample as well. The CDR3 here is CASSLGQLQETQYF. Written as DNA, the CDR3 is TGTGCCAGCAGCTTGGGACAGCTCCAAGAGACCCAGTACTTC. V is TRBV11-2 and J is TRBJ2-5; TRBD1 matches at 7 bases. The germline V gene has CDR1 SGHAT and CDR2 FQNNGV. Trimming cost V 3 bases and J 1 base; bases outside gene matches: 2. The CDR3 is made up of 14 amino acids.

In this sample, this clone turned up a few times. This chain uses TRBV9 with TRBJ1-4; D is perhaps TRBD1 (5 bases). The CDR3 spans 14 residues. From germline, CDR1 is SGDLS and CDR2 YYNGEE. The V gene lost 0 bases and the J gene lost 13 bases, with 16 bases spanning the gap. CDR3 region: CASSVDSLMQGLFF. CDR3 bases: TGTGCCAGCAGCGTAGACTCATTGATGCAGGGACTGTTTTTT.

This clone appeared once. This chain links TRBV7-9 with TRBJ2-2; a weak D match, TRBD2 (6 bases). V lost 1 base and J 6 bases, leaving 15 bases between the germline ends. CDR3 length: 16 residues. Germline V lookup: CDR1 SEHNR, CDR2 FQNEAQ (reference sequence). The CDR3 sequence is CASSLGRGSSPGELFF. CDR3 DNA sequence: TGTGCCAGCAGCTTAGGACGGGGGAGCTCGCCCGGGGAGCTGTTTTTT.

In its sample, this clone was seen once. The chain carries TRBV11-2 and TRBJ2-3, with 7 bases aligning to TRBD1. The CDR3 loop spans 17 amino acids. The V gene's germline CDR1 is SGHAT and CDR2 FQNNGV. V shed 1 base and J 1 base; nucleotides not matched to a gene: 8. This CDR3 reads CASSLGYSDRGTDTQYF. CDR3 DNA: TGTGCCAGCAGCTTAGGGTATTCTGACAGGGGCACAGATACGCAGTATTTT.

The DNA for the CDR3 is TGTGCTAGTGATCTTGGGGCGGCAGTCTCTGGGGCCAACGTCCTGACTTTC. Protein product: CASDLGAAVSGANVLTF. The V call is TRBV12-5, the J call TRBJ2-6, with D possibly TRBD1 on 5 matching bases. Trimming removed 7 bases at V and 0 bases at J, with 16 bases between. CDR1 and CDR2 from the germline V gene are LGHNT and FRNRAP. The CDR3 runs 17 residues.

The chain combines TRBV30 with TRBJ2-7; D is unresolved. V shed 1 base and J shed 4 bases, with 5 bases lying between them. Germline CDR1 and CDR2: GTSNPN and SVGIG (reference sequence). The CDR3 consists of 11 residues. The CDR3 sequence: CAWSDIYEQYF. The CDR3 region has the DNA TGTGCCTGGAGTGACATTTACGAGCAGTACTTC.

This chain connects TRBV20-1 to TRBJ1-1; weak D call: TRBD1 (5 bases). Germline V gene sequence: CDR1 DFQATT, CDR2 SNEGSKA (reference sequence). This CDR3 has 11 amino acids. Deletions cut 7 bases from V and 8 bases from J, with 14 bases between. CDR3 protein: CSVRARREAFF. In DNA, the CDR3 is TGCAGTGTCAGGGCCCGACGGGAAGCTTTCTTT.

The V call is TRBV4-3, the J call TRBJ2-4; D gene uncertain. The CDR3 consists of 11 residues. Trimming removed 4 bases from V and 9 bases from J, with 7 bases in between. Germline lookup yields CDR1 LGHNA and CDR2 YSLEER. CDR3 DNA sequence: TGCGCCAGCAGCCGCTCCGGCATTCAGTACTTC. It yields the protein CASSRSGIQYF.

This clone appeared a single time. The V and J genes are TRBV5-1 and TRBJ2-7; tentative D call: TRBD1 (6 bases). The CDR3 contains 16 residues. V was clipped by 0 bases and J by 6 bases, with 19 bases between them. Germline-derived CDR1 and CDR2 are SGHRS and YFSETQ. The CDR3 nucleotides are TGCGCCAGCAGCTTGGCCCCGGCACAGGGAAAAGGCGAGCAGTACTTC. It specifies CASSLAPAQGKGEQYF.